The 10 T cell receptor beta chains below all came from one sample that was sequenced in a study of response to subunit inactivated influenza vaccine. One entry per CDR3 protein results from TCRdb running MiXCR on the RT-PCR reads. Of around 570,000 distinct CDR3 sequences listed, 11% were seen once; the top ten hold 8% to 13%. These same data were also listed under a study on T cells expressing NK-cell markers. That paper notes: 5'RACE template switching built TCR beta cDNA with unique molecular identifiers.

The material was PBMCs from blood, obtained on the day of vaccination. These TCRs come from a man over 45 who received an inactivated influenza vaccine.

V and J are TRBV11-2 and TRBJ2-1; 10 bases are a match to TRBD2. V lost 0 bases and J lost 6; bases outside the gene matches: 8. The germline CDR1 and CDR2 sequences are SGHAT and FQNNGV. The CDR3 is 17 residues long. The CDR3 spells CASSLDLTGLASNEQFF. The CDR3, as DNA: TGTGCCAGCAGCTTAGATCTGACGGGACTAGCGTCCAATGAGCAGTTCTTC.

This clonotype has a handful of counts. The V and J genes are TRBV12-3 or TRBV12-4 and TRBJ2-3, with 10 bases identical to TRBD2. The trim removed 5 bases at V and 4 bases at J, leaving 9 bases unmatched. CDR3 length: 16 residues. For the CDR3, the DNA is TGTGCCAGCAGTCCCCAAGCGGGGGGGCTTGCAGATACGCAGTATTTT. Translation: CASSPQAGGLADTQYF.

This clonotype has a count of ten or more. This chain connects TRBV18 to TRBJ2-3; TRBD2 aligns across 7 bases. V was clipped by 3 bases and J by 8 bases; unmatched bases: 14. In germline, CDR1 is KGHSH, CDR2 LQKENI. The CDR3 covers 16 residues. For the CDR3, the DNA is TGTGCCAGCTCACCCCGTTTGGCGGGGGACCGGGGTACGCAGTATTTT. Translating gives CASSPRLAGDRGTQYF.

In its sample, this clonotype was seen many times. The chain joins TRBV29-1 to TRBJ2-3, with TRBD2 matching 8 bases. Germline V CDR1 and CDR2: SQVTM, ANQGSEA. This CDR3 has 15 amino acids. Trimming cost V 3 bases and J 6 bases; bases outside gene matches: 11. CDR3 residues: CSVESGREVEDTQYF. CDR3 bases: TGCAGCGTTGAGTCGGGGCGGGAGGTCGAGGATACGCAGTATTTT.

At least ten counts were recorded for this clonotype. The V and J genes are TRBV3-1 and TRBJ2-3; 7 bases are a match to TRBD1. V dropped 0 bases and J dropped 4; count of bases not matched to a gene: 7. This CDR3 region has 16 residues. CDR1 and CDR2 from the germline V gene are LGHDT and YNNKEL (reference sequence). This CDR3 is CASSQDRRDSADTQYF. Here the CDR3 DNA reads TGTGCCAGCAGCCAAGACCGAAGGGACAGTGCAGATACGCAGTATTTT.

This clonotype has a count of ten or more. The chain uses TRBV12-3 or TRBV12-4 and TRBJ1-1; no definite D call. Deletions cut 7 bases from V and 1 base from J, with 10 bases between. The CDR3 has 13 amino acids. The chain's CDR3 is CASNRVSNTEAFF. The CDR3 DNA follows: TGTGCCAGCAATCGGGTGTCGAACACTGAAGCTTTCTTT.

Only a few counts were recorded for this clonotype. The chain combines TRBV20-1 with TRBJ2-3; 10 nucleotides align to TRBD2. The V segment lost 0 bases and the J segment 7 bases; nucleotides outside the gene matches: 4. Germline CDR1 DFQATT, CDR2 SNEGSKA (reference sequence). This CDR3 is 14 amino acids long. CDR3 protein: CSARDLAGAYTQYF. The CDR3 DNA reads TGCAGTGCTAGAGATCTAGCGGGGGCGTATACGCAGTATTTT.

This clonotype was detected only a few times. The chain couples TRBV5-1 to TRBJ2-3; 9 bases are a match to TRBD2. The CDR3 contains 16 residues. With 4 bases clipped from V and 2 bases from J, the junction kept 8 bases outside the gene matches. CDR1 and CDR2 from the germline V gene are SGHRS and YFSETQ. The CDR3 region has the DNA TGCGCCAGCAGCCCTAGCCTAGCGGGACACACAGATACGCAGTATTTT. Its protein is CASSPSLAGHTDTQYF.

This clonotype was seen only a few times. The chain couples TRBV5-1 to TRBJ2-5; weak D call: TRBD1 (6 bases). Trimming took off 2 bases at V and 4 bases at J, with 18 bases between the two ends. The CDR3 has 16 residues. Germline CDR1 and CDR2: SGHRS and YFSETQ. CDR3: CASSLPQGTSGETQYF. The DNA for the CDR3 is TGCGCCAGCAGCTTACCGCAGGGGACGAGCGGAGAGACCCAGTACTTC.

The gene calls are TRBV4-2 and TRBJ2-1; no clear D. The CDR3 is 14 amino acids. V was trimmed by 4 bases and J by 2 bases, leaving 9 bases between them. Germline V gene data show CDR1 as LGHNA and CDR2 as YNFKEQ. The DNA for the CDR3 is TGTGCCAGCAGCCCTCGGGCTACCTACAATGAGCAGTTCTTC. Translated: CASSPRATYNEQFF.